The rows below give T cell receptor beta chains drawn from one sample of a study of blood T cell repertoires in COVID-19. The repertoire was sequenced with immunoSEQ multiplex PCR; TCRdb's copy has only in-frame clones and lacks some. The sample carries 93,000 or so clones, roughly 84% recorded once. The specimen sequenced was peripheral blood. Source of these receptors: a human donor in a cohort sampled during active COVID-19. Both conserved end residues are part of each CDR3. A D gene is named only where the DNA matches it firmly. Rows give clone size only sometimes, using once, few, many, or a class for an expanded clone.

cdr3_aa: CASSSSDRGLIAEAFF; j_call: TRBJ1-1; v_call: TRBV6-5; clone_size: .; d_call: TRBD1; cdr3_length: 16
cdr3_aa: CASSLRSGGTDTQYF; j_call: TRBJ2-3; v_call: TRBV5-1; clone_size: .; d_call: TRBD2; cdr3_length: 15
cdr3_aa: CASSISGNQPQHF; j_call: TRBJ1-5; v_call: TRBV19; clone_size: few; d_call: .; cdr3_length: 13
cdr3_aa: CATSTPLRPGVGNSPLHF; j_call: TRBJ1-6; v_call: TRBV15; clone_size: .; d_call: .; cdr3_length: 18
cdr3_aa: CASSSGAGAQVHTGELFF; j_call: TRBJ2-2; v_call: TRBV5-1; clone_size: .; d_call: .; cdr3_length: 18
cdr3_aa: CASSRKGAETQYF; j_call: TRBJ2-5; v_call: TRBV3-1/TRBV3-2; clone_size: .; d_call: TRBD1; cdr3_length: 13
cdr3_aa: CASSQDREDGYTF; j_call: TRBJ1-2; v_call: TRBV5-1; clone_size: .; d_call: TRBD1; cdr3_length: 13
cdr3_aa: CASSPLTEAFF; j_call: TRBJ1-1; v_call: TRBV9; clone_size: few; d_call: .; cdr3_length: 11
cdr3_aa: CASSQYSGVNTDTQYF; j_call: TRBJ2-3; v_call: TRBV3-1/TRBV3-2; clone_size: .; d_call: TRBD2; cdr3_length: 16
cdr3_aa: CASRGKTGSNQPQHF; j_call: TRBJ1-5; v_call: TRBV6-5; clone_size: few; d_call: .; cdr3_length: 15
cdr3_aa: CASSFGRETQYF; j_call: TRBJ2-5; v_call: TRBV5-5; clone_size: .; d_call: .; cdr3_length: 12
cdr3_aa: CASSKGYLEPQHF; j_call: TRBJ1-5; v_call: TRBV19; clone_size: .; d_call: .; cdr3_length: 13
cdr3_aa: CASSYLRTGPGTEAFF; j_call: TRBJ1-1; v_call: TRBV6-5; clone_size: once; d_call: TRBD1; cdr3_length: 16
cdr3_aa: CASSRQGAVTGELFF; j_call: TRBJ2-2; v_call: TRBV10-2; clone_size: .; d_call: TRBD1; cdr3_length: 15
cdr3_aa: CASSLAGDNHGYTF; j_call: TRBJ1-2; v_call: TRBV5-1; clone_size: .; d_call: .; cdr3_length: 14
cdr3_aa: CACGTHDYEQYF; j_call: TRBJ2-7; v_call: TRBV30; clone_size: .; d_call: .; cdr3_length: 12
cdr3_aa: CASSWNRGIWAFF; j_call: TRBJ1-1; v_call: TRBV6-5; clone_size: .; d_call: TRBD1; cdr3_length: 13
cdr3_aa: CASSSPRGIGNEQFF; j_call: TRBJ2-1; v_call: TRBV6-5; clone_size: .; d_call: TRBD2; cdr3_length: 15
cdr3_aa: CASSLGRDRGSGYTF; j_call: TRBJ1-2; v_call: TRBV5-1; clone_size: .; d_call: TRBD1; cdr3_length: 15
cdr3_aa: CASSEWPSGIQYF; j_call: TRBJ2-4; v_call: TRBV25-1; clone_size: .; d_call: .; cdr3_length: 13
cdr3_aa: CASTQGRTEAFF; j_call: TRBJ1-1; v_call: TRBV2; clone_size: few; d_call: .; cdr3_length: 12
cdr3_aa: CASSPPAGLGETQYF; j_call: TRBJ2-5; v_call: TRBV4-1; clone_size: .; d_call: .; cdr3_length: 15
cdr3_aa: CASSPGQGDTEAFF; j_call: TRBJ1-1; v_call: TRBV6-2/TRBV6-3; clone_size: .; d_call: TRBD1; cdr3_length: 14
cdr3_aa: CASKTGQGVPCSNQPQHF; j_call: TRBJ1-5; v_call: TRBV23-1; clone_size: few; d_call: TRBD1; cdr3_length: 18
cdr3_aa: CASSKGLAYNSPLHF; j_call: TRBJ1-6; v_call: TRBV19; clone_size: .; d_call: .; cdr3_length: 15
cdr3_aa: CASSLDPGVGYTF; j_call: TRBJ1-2; v_call: TRBV7-9; clone_size: .; d_call: .; cdr3_length: 13
cdr3_aa: CASSPPGTGRVTEAFF; j_call: TRBJ1-1; v_call: TRBV6-2/TRBV6-3; clone_size: .; d_call: TRBD1; cdr3_length: 16
cdr3_aa: CASSVASGALRFF; j_call: TRBJ2-1; v_call: TRBV18; clone_size: .; d_call: .; cdr3_length: 13
cdr3_aa: CAWSLQGARTEAFF; j_call: TRBJ1-1; v_call: TRBV30; clone_size: .; d_call: TRBD1; cdr3_length: 14
cdr3_aa: CASSFRAGGVDGYTF; j_call: TRBJ1-2; v_call: TRBV7-9; clone_size: .; d_call: .; cdr3_length: 15
cdr3_aa: CASGLAGGTDTQYF; j_call: TRBJ2-3; v_call: TRBV12-5; clone_size: .; d_call: TRBD2; cdr3_length: 14
cdr3_aa: CASSPQGAGNYGYTF; j_call: TRBJ1-2; v_call: TRBV2; clone_size: .; d_call: TRBD1; cdr3_length: 15
cdr3_aa: CASSQDPVLARNIQYF; j_call: TRBJ2-4; v_call: TRBV3-1/TRBV3-2; clone_size: few; d_call: .; cdr3_length: 16
cdr3_aa: CASSLGSRSATDAQYF; j_call: TRBJ2-3; v_call: TRBV5-1; clone_size: .; d_call: .; cdr3_length: 16
cdr3_aa: CASSQEASNTEAFF; j_call: TRBJ1-1; v_call: TRBV4-2; clone_size: .; d_call: .; cdr3_length: 14
cdr3_aa: CASSQRVPRYNSPLHF; j_call: TRBJ1-6; v_call: TRBV7-2; clone_size: once; d_call: .; cdr3_length: 16
cdr3_aa: CASSQRTSAGNTIYF; j_call: TRBJ1-3; v_call: TRBV7-9; clone_size: .; d_call: .; cdr3_length: 15
cdr3_aa: CASSERQDTEAFF; j_call: TRBJ1-1; v_call: TRBV6-1; clone_size: many; d_call: .; cdr3_length: 13